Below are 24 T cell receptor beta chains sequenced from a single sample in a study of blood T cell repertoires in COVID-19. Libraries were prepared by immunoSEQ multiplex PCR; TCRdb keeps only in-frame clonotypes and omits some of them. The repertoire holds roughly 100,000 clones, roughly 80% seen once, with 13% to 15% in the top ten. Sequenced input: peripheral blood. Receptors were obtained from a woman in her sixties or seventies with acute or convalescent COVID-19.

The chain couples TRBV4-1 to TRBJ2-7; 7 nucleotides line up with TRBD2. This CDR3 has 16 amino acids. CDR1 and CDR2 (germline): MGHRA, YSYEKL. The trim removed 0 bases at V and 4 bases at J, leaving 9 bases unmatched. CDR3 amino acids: CASSQDGRLGGYEQYF. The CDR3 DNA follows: TGCGCCAGCAGCCAAGATGGTCGGCTGGGGGGGTACGAGCAGTACTTC.

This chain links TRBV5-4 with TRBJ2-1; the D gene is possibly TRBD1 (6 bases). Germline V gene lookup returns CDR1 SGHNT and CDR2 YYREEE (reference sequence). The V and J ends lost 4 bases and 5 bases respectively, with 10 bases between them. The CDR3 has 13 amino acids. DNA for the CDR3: TGTGCCAGCAGCGAAAGACAGGACAATGAGCAGTTCTTC. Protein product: CASSERQDNEQFF. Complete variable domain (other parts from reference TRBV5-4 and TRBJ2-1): ETGVTQSPTHLIKTRGQQVTLRCSSQSGHNTVSWYQQALGQGPQFIFQYYREEENGRGNFPPRFSGLQFPNYSSELNVNALELDDSALYLCASSERQDNEQFFGPGTRLTVL.

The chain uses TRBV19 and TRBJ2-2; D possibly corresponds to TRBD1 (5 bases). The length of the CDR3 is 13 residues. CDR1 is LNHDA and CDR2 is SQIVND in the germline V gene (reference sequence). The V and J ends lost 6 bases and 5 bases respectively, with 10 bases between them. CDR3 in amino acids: CASRRQSTGELFF. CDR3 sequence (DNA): TGTGCCAGTAGGAGACAGTCGACCGGGGAGCTGTTTTTT.

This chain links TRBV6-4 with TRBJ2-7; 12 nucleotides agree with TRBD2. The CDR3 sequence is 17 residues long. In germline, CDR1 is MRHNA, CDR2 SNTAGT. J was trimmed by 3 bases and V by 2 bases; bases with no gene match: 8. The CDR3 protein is CASSDAKLAGGDYEQYF. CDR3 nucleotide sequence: TGTGCCAGCAGTGACGCCAAACTAGCGGGGGGAGACTACGAGCAGTACTTC.

The CDR3 here is CASSRQGTQPQHF. The CDR3 DNA sequence: TGTGCCAGCAGTAGACAGGGGACTCAGCCCCAGCATTTT. This chain connects TRBV12-3 or TRBV12-4 to TRBJ1-5; 8 bases agree with TRBD1. CDR3 length: 13 amino acids. J was trimmed by 6 bases and V by 5 bases; bases with no gene match: 3.

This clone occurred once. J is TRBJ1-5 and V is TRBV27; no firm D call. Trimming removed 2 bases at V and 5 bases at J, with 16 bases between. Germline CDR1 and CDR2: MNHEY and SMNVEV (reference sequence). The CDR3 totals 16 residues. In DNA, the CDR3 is TGTGCCAGCAGTTTAAGATGGGCGTCCGGGGATCAGCCCCAGCATTTT. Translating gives CASSLRWASGDQPQHF.

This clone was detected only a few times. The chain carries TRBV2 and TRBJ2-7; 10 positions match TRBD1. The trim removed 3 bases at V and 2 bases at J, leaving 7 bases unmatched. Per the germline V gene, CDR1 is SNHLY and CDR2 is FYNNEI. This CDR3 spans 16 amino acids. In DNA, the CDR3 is TGTGCCAGCAGTGACCAGGACAGGGGGGGAACCTACGAGCAGTACTTC. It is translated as CASSDQDRGGTYEQYF.

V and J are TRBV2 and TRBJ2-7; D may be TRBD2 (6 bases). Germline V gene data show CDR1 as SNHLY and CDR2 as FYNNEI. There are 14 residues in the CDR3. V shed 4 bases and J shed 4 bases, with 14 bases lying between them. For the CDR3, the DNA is TGTGCCAGCAGTGCCGGGAGCCCCCGGTACGAGCAGTACTTC. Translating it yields CASSAGSPRYEQYF.

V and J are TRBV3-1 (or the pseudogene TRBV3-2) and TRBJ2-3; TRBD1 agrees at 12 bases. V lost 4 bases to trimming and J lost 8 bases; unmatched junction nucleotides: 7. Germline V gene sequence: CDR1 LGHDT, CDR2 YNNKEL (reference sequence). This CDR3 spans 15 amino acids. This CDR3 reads CASSLGQGAYVTQYF. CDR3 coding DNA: TGTGCCAGCAGCCTGGGACAGGGGGCATATGTTACGCAGTATTTT.

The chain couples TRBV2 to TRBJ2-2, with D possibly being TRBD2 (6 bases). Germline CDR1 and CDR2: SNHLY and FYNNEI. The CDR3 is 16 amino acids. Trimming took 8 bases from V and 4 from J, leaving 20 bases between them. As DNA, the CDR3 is TGTGCCAGCGGACGACGTCGGGACTCTGGCACCGGGGAGCTGTTTTTT. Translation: CASGRRRDSGTGELFF.

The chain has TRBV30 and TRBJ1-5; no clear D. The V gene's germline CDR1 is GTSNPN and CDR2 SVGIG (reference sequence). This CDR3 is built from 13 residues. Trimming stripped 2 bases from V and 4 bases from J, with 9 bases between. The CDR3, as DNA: TGTGCCTGGAGTCCAGAGACAAATCAGCCCCAGCATTTT. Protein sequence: CAWSPETNQPQHF.

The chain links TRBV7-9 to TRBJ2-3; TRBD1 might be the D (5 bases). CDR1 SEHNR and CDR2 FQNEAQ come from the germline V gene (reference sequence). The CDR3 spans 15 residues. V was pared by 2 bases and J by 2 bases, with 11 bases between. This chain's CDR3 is CASSLQGLITDTQYF. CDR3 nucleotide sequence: TGTGCCAGCAGCTTACAGGGCTTAATCACAGATACGCAGTATTTT.

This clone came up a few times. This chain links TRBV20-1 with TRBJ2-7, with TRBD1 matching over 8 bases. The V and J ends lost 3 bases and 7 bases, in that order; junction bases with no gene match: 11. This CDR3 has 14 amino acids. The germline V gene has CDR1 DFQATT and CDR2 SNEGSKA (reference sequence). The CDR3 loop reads CSASRGQGAGEQYF. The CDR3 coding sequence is TGCAGTGCTAGTAGGGGGCAGGGGGCTGGGGAGCAGTACTTC.

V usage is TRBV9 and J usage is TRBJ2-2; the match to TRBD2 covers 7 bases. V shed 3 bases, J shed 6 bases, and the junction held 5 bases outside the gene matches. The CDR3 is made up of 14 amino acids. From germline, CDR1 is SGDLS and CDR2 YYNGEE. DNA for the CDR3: TGTGCCAGCAGCGGGACTAGTCTCGCCGGGGAGCTGTTTTTT. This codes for CASSGTSLAGELFF.

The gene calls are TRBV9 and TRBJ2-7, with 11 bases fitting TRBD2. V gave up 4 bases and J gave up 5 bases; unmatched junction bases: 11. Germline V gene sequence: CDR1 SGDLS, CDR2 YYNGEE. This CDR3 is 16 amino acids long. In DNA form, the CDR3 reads TGTGCCAGCAGCCCTAATAGCGGGAGGGGGGTAGACGAGCAGTACTTC. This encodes CASSPNSGRGVDEQYF. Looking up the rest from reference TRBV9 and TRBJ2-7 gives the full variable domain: DSGVTQTPKHLITATGQRVTLRCSPRSGDLSVYWYQQSLDQGLQFLIQYYNGEERAKGNILERFSAQQFPDLHSELNLSSLELGDSALYFCASSPNSGRGVDEQYFGPGTRLTVT.

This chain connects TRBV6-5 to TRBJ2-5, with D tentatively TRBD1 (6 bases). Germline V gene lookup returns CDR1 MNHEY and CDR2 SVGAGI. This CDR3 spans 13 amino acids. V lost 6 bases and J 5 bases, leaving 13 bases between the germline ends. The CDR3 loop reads CASSQQGFETQYF. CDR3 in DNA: TGTGCCAGCAGCCAACAGGGTTTTGAGACCCAGTACTTC.

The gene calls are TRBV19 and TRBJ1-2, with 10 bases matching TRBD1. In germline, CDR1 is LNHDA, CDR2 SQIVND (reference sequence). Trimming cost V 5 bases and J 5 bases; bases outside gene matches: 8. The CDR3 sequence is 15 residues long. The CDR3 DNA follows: TGTGCCAGTAGTGCACGGACAGGGGGTGGATATGGCTACACCTTC. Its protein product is CASSARTGGGYGYTF. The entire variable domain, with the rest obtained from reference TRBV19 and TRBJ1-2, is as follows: DGGITQSPKYLFRKEGQNVTLSCEQNLNHDAMYWYRQDPGQGLRLIYYSQIVNDFQKGDIAEGYSVSREKKESFPLTVTSAQKNPTAFYLCASSARTGGGYGYTFGSGTRLTVV.

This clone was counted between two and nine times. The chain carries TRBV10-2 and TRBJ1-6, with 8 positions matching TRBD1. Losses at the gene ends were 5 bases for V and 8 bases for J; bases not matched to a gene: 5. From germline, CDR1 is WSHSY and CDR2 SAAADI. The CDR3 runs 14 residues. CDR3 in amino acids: CASSLTGGYSPLHF. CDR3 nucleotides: TGCGCCAGCAGTCTTACAGGGGGATATTCACCCCTCCACTTT.

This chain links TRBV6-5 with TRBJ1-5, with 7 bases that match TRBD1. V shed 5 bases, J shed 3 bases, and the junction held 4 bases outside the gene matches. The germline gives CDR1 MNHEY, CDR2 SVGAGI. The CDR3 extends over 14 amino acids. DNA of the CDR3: TGTGCCAGCAGTAGGACAGGTATCAATCAGCCCCAGCATTTT. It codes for CASSRTGINQPQHF.

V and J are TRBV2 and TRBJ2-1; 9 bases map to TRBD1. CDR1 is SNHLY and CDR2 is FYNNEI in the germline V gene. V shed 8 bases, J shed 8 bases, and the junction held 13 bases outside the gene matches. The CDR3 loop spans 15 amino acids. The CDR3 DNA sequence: TGTGCCAGCGTGGGGGGGACAGGGATTCTTCATGAGCAGTTCTTC. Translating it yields CASVGGTGILHEQFF.

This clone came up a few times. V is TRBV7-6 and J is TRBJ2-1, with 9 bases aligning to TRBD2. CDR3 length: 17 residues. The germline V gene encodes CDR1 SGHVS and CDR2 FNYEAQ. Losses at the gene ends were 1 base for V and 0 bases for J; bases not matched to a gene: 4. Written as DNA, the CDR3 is TGTGCCAGCAGCTTAGTGGCGGGAGGGGGCTCCTACAATGAGCAGTTCTTC. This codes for CASSLVAGGGSYNEQFF. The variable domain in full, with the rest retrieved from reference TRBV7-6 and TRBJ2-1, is GAGVSQSPRYKVTKRGQDVALRCDPISGHVSLYWYRQALGQGPEFLTYFNYEAQQDKSGLPNDRFSAERPEGSISTLTIQRTEQRDSAMYRCASSLVAGGGSYNEQFFGPGTRLTVL.

For the CDR3, the DNA is TGTGCCAGCAGCTTAATGACGGCTAGCGGAACAGATACGCAGTATTTT. It specifies CASSLMTASGTDTQYF. The chain recombines TRBV7-3 with TRBJ2-3, with TRBD2 matching over 7 bases. The CDR3 totals 16 residues. The V gene end was trimmed by 1 base and the J gene end by 3 bases; junction bases not matched to a gene: 7. Germline CDR1 reads SGHTA; CDR2 reads FQGTGA.

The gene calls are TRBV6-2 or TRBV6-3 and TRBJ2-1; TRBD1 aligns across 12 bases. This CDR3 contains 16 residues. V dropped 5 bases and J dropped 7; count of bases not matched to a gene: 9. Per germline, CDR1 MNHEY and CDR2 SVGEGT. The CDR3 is CASSHFRDRGRNEQFF. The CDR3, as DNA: TGTGCCAGCAGTCATTTCCGGGACAGGGGGCGGAATGAGCAGTTCTTC.

This CDR3 reads CASSFLQGAGDEQFF. DNA of the CDR3: TGTGCCAGCAGCTTTCTACAGGGGGCCGGCGATGAGCAGTTCTTC. The rearrangement uses TRBV11-2 and TRBJ2-1, with 9 bases identical to TRBD1. Germline V CDR1 and CDR2: SGHAT, FQNNGV. The V and J ends lost 3 bases and 8 bases, in that order; junction bases with no gene match: 8. This CDR3 region has 15 residues.